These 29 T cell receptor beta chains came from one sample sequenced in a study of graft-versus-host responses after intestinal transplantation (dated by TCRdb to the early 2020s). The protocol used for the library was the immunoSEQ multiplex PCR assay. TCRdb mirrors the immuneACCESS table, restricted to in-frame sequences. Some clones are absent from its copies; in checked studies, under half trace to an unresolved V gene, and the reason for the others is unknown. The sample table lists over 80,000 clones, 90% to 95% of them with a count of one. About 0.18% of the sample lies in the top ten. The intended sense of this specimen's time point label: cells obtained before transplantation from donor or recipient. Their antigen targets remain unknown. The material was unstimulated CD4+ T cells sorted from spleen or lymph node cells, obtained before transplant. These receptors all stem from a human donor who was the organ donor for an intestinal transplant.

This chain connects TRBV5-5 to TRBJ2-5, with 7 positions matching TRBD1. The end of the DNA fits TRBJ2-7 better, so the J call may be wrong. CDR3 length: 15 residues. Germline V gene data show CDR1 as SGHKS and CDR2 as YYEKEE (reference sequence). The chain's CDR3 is CASTSTSGQYYEQYF. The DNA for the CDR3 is TGTGCCAGCACCTCAACGTCGGGACAGTACTACGAGCAGTACTTC.

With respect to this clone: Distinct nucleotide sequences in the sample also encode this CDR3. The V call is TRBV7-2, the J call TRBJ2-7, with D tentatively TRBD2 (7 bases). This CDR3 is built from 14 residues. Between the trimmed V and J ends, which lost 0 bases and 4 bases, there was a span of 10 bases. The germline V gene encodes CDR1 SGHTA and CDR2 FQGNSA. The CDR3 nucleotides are TGTGCCAGCAGCTTAGCGGGGGGGCGATACGAGCAGTACTTC. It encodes CASSLAGGRYEQYF.

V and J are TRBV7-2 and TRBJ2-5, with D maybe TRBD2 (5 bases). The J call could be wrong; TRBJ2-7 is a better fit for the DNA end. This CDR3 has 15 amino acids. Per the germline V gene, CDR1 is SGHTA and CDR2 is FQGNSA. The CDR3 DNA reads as TGTGCCAGCAGCTATTGGAGCGAGGGCACCTACGAGCAGTACTTC. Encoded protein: CASSYWSEGTYEQYF.

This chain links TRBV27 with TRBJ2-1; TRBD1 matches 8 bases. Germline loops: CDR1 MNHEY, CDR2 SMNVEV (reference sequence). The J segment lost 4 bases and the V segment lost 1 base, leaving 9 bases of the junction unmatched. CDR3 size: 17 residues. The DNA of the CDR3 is TGTGCCAGCAGTTTATTACCCCAGGGGGCTGGGTACAATGAGCAGTTCTTC. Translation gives CASSLLPQGAGYNEQFF.

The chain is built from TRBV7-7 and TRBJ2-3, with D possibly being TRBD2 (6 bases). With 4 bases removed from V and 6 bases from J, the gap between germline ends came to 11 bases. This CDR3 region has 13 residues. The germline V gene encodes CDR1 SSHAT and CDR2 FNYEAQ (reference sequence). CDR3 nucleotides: TGTGCCAGCAGCTCAGGGACTCCCGATACGCAGTATTTT. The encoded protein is CASSSGTPDTQYF.

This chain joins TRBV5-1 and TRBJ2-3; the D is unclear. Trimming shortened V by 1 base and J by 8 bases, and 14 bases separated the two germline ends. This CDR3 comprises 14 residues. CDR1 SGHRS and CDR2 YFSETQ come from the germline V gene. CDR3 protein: CASSLLPASGTQYF. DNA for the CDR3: TGCGCCAGCAGCTTGCTTCCGGCGTCGGGTACGCAGTATTTT.

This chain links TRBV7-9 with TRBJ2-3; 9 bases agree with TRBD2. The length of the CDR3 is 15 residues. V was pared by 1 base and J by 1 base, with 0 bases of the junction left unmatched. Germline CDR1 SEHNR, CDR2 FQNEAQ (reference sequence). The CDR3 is CASSLVAGGTDTQYF. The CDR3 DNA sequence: TGTGCCAGCAGCTTAGTAGCGGGGGGCACAGATACGCAGTATTTT.

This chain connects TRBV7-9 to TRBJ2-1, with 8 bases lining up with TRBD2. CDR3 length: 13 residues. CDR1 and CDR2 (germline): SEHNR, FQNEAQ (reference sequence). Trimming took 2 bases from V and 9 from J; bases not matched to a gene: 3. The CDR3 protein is CASSLSGGIEQFF. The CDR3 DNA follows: TGTGCCAGCAGCTTAAGCGGGGGCATTGAGCAGTTCTTC. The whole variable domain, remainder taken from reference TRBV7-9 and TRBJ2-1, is DTGVSQNPRHKITKRGQNVTFRCDPISEHNRLYWYRQTLGQGPEFLTYFQNEAQLEKSRLLSDRFSAERPKGSFSTLEIQRTEQGDSAMYLCASSLSGGIEQFFGPGTRLTVL.

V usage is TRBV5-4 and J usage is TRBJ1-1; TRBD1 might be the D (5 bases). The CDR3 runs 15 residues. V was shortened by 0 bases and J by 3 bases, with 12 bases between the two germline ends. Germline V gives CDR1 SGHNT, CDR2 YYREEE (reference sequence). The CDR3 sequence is CASSLAGGTYTEAFF. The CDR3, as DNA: TGTGCCAGCAGCTTGGCCGGGGGGACCTACACTGAAGCTTTCTTT.

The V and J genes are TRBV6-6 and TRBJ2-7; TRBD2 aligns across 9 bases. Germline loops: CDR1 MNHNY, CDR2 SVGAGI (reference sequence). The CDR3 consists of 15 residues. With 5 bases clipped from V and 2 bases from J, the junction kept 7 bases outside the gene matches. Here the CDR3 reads CASSDTSGSPYEQYF. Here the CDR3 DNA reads TGTGCCAGCAGTGACACTAGCGGGTCCCCCTACGAGCAGTACTTC.

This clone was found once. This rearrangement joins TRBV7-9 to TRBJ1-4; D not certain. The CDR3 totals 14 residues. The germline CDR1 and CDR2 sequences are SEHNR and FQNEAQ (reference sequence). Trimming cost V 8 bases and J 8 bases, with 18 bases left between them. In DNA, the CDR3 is TGTGCCAGCGCGTTGGGAGGGCAGCGGGAAAAACTGTTTTTT. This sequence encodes CASALGGQREKLFF. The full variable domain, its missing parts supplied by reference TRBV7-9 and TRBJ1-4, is DTGVSQNPRHKITKRGQNVTFRCDPISEHNRLYWYRQTLGQGPEFLTYFQNEAQLEKSRLLSDRFSAERPKGSFSTLEIQRTEQGDSAMYLCASALGGQREKLFFGSGTQLSVL.

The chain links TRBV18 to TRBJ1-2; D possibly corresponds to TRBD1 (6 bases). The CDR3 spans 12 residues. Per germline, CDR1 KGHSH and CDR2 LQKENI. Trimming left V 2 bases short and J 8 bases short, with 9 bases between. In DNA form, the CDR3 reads TGTGCCAGCTCACCAGGGGGCTGGGGCTACACCTTC. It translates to CASSPGGWGYTF. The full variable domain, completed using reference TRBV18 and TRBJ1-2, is NAGVMQNPRHLVRRRGQEARLRCSPMKGHSHVYWYRQLPEEGLKFMVYLQKENIIDESGMPKERFSAEFPKEGPSILRIQQVVRGDSAAYFCASSPGGWGYTFGSGTRLTVV.

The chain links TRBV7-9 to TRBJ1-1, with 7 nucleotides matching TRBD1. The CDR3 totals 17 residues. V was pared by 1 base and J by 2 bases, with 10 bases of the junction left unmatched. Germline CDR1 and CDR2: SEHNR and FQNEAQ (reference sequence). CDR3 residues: CASSLGTGNPLNTEAFF. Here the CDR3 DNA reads TGTGCCAGCAGCTTAGGGACAGGAAACCCCCTAAACACTGAAGCTTTCTTT.

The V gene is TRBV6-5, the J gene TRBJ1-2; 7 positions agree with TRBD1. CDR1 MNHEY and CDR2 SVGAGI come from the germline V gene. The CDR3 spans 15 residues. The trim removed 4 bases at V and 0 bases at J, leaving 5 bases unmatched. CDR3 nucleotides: TGTGCCAGCAGTTGGGGACAGTTAGCTAACTATGGCTACACCTTC. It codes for CASSWGQLANYGYTF.

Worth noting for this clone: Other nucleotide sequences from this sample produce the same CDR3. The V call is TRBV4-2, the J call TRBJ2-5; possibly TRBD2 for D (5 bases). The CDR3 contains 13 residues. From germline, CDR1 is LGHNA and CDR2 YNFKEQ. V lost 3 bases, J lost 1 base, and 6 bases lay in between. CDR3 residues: CASSQDSQETQYF. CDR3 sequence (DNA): TGTGCCAGCAGCCAGGACTCCCAAGAGACCCAGTACTTC.

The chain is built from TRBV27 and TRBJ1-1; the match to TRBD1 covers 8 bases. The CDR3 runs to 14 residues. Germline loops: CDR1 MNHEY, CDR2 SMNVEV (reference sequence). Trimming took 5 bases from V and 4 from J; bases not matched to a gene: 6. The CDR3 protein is CASSAQGVRTEAFF. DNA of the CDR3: TGTGCCAGCAGTGCACAGGGGGTACGCACTGAAGCTTTCTTT.

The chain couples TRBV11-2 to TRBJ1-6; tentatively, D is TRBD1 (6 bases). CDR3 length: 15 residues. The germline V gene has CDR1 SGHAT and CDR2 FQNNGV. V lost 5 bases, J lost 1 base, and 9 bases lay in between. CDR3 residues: CASSATGSYNSPLHF. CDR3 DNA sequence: TGTGCCAGCAGCGCGACAGGATCCTATAATTCACCCCTCCACTTT.

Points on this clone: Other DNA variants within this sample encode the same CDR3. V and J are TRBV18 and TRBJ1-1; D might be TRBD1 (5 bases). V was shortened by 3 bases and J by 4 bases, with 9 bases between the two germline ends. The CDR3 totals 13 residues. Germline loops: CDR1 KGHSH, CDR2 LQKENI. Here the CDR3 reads CASSPQGGTEAFF. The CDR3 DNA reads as TGTGCCAGCTCACCCCAGGGAGGCACTGAAGCTTTCTTT.

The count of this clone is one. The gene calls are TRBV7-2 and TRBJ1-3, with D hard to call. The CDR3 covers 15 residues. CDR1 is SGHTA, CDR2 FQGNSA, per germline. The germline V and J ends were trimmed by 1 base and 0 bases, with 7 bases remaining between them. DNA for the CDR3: TGTGCCAGCAGCTTAGGACAAAACTCTGGAAACACCATATATTTT. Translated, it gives CASSLGQNSGNTIYF.

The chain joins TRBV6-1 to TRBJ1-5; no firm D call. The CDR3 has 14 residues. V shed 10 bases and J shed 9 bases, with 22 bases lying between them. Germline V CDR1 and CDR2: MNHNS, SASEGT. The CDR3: CAITSGSLMGPQHF. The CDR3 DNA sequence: TGTGCCATCACAAGCGGCAGTCTTATGGGGCCCCAGCATTTT.

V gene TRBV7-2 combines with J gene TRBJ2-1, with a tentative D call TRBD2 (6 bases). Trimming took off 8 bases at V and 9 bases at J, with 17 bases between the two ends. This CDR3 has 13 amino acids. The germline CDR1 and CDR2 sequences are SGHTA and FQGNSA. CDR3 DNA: TGTGCCAGCTCCCGGCGGGGAGGTATTGAGCAGTTCTTC. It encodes CASSRRGGIEQFF. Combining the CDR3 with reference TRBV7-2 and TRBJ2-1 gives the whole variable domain GAGVSQSPSNKVTEKGKDVELRCDPISGHTALYWYRQSLGQGLEFLIYFQGNSAPDKSGLPSDRFSAERTGGSVSTLTIQRTQQEDSAVYLCASSRRGGIEQFFGPGTRLTVL.

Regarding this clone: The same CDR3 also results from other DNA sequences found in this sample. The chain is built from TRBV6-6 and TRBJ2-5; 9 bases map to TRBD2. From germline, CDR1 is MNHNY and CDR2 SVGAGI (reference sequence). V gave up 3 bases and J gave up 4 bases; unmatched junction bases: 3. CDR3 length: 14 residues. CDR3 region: CASSYGLARETQYF. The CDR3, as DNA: TGTGCCAGCAGTTATGGACTAGCGCGAGAGACCCAGTACTTC.

The CDR3 loop is CASSQTAGRTDTQYF. For the CDR3, the DNA is TGTGCCAGCAGCCAGACAGCGGGACGCACAGATACGCAGTATTTT. The chain couples TRBV6-1 to TRBJ2-3; 7 bases are shared with TRBD2. This CDR3 has 15 residues. Germline V CDR1 and CDR2: MNHNS, SASEGT. With 6 bases clipped from V and 1 base from J, the junction kept 7 bases outside the gene matches.

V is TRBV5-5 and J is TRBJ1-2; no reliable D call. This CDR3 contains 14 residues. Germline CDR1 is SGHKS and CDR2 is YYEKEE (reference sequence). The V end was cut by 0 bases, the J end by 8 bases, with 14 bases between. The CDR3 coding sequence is TGTGCCAGCAGCTTGGGGGCAGGCACCCGCGGCTACACCTTC. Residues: CASSLGAGTRGYTF.

The CDR3 nucleotides are TGTGCCAGCAGACCGACAGGGGGCCAAAACATTCAGTACTTC. It specifies CASRPTGGQNIQYF. This chain uses TRBV6-5 with TRBJ2-4; the match to TRBD1 covers 10 bases. Germline V lookup: CDR1 MNHEY, CDR2 SVGAGI. The ends lost 6 bases at V and 5 bases at J; junction bases unmatched: 4. This CDR3 is built from 14 residues.

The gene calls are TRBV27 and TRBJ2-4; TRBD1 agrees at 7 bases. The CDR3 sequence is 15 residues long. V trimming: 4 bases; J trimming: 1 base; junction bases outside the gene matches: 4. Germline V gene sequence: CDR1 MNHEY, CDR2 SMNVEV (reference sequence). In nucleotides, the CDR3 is TGTGCCAGCAGTTCGCCGGACAGGGCCAAAAACATTCAGTACTTC. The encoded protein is CASSSPDRAKNIQYF.

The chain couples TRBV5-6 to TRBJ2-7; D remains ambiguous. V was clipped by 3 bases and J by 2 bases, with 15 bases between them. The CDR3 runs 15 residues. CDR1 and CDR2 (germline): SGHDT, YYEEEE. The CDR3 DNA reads TGTGCCAGCAGCTCCCCTGAGATATTCGCCTACGAGCAGTACTTC. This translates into CASSSPEIFAYEQYF.

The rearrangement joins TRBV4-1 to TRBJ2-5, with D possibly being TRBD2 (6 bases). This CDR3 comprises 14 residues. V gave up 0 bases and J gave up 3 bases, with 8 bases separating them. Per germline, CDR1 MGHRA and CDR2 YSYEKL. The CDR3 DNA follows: TGCGCCAGCAGCCAAGAGGGGGGTGAAGAGACCCAGTACTTC. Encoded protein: CASSQEGGEETQYF.

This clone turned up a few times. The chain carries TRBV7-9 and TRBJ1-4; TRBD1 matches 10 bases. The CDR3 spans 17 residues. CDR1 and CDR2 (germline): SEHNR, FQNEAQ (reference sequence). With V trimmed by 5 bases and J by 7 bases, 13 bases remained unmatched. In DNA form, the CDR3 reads TGTGCCAGCAGCCGTGGGGGGACAGGGGCAATCGGTGAAAAACTGTTTTTT. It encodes CASSRGGTGAIGEKLFF.